This T cell receptor beta chain appears in the sequencing data of a study of blood T cell repertoires in COVID-19. Study at large: Samples came from the United States, Italy and Spain, spanning acute and convalescent COVID-19. T cells, B-cell-depleted T cells, or PBMCs provided the cDNA or gDNA that served as material.

Patients from Seattle were sampled longitudinally, starting during active infection. The germline V and J ends were trimmed by 5 bases and 4 bases, with 6 bases remaining between them. The CDR3 is 13 amino acids. Germline values: CDR1 LNHDA, CDR2 SQIVND (reference sequence). In the study's own analysis: Nucleated cell counts were estimated from reference gene primer amplification. Data came from immunoSEQ multiplex PCR; TCRdb stores just in-frame clones and leaves some out. D and trimming were read from the DNA, whereas the V and J calls and clone size are those reported in that table. There are a few hundred thousand clones in the sample; more than 85% occur only once, and 2% to 3% lies in the top ten.

J is TRBJ1-6 and V is TRBV19; D is possibly TRBD1 (5 bases). Sequencing was performed on peripheral blood. This receptor was identified in a person aged 18 to 35 with COVID-19, enrolled during active disease. The CDR3 DNA is TGTGCCAGTAGTCGACAGTATAATTCACCCCTCCACTTT. It yields the protein CASSRQYNSPLHF.